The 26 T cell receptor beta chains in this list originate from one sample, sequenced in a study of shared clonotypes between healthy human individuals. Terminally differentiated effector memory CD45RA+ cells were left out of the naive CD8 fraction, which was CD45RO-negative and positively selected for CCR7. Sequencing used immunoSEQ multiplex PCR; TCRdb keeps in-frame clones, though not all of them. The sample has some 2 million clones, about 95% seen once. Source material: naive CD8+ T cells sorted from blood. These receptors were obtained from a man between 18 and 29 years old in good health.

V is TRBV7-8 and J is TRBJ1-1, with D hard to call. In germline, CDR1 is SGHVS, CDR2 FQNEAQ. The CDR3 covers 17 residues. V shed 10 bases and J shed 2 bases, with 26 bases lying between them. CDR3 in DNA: TGTGCCATATTGGTTGGGGAGCGGTCGGGCGAAAACACTGAAGCTTTCTTT. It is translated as CAILVGERSGENTEAFF.

In DNA form, the CDR3 reads TGTGCCATCAGTGACGGCACTGAAGCTTTCTTT. Its protein is CAISDGTEAFF. The rearrangement uses TRBV10-3 and TRBJ1-1; D gene unclear. Trimming left V 3 bases short and J 4 bases short, with 3 bases between. Germline lookup yields CDR1 ENHRY and CDR2 SYGVKD. There are 11 residues in the CDR3.

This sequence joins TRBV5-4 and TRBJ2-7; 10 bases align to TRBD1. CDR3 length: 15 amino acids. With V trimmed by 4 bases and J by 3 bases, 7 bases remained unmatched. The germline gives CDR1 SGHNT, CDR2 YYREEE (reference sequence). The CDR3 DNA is TGTGCCAGCAGCCATCGGACAGGGGGTCTCTACGAGCAGTACTTC. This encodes CASSHRTGGLYEQYF.

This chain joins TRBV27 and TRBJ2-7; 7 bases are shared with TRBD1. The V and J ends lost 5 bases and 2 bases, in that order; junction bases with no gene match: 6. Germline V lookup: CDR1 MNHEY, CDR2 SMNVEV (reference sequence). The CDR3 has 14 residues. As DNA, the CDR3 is TGTGCCAGCAGTGGAACCGGGACAGCCTACGAGCAGTACTTC. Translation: CASSGTGTAYEQYF.

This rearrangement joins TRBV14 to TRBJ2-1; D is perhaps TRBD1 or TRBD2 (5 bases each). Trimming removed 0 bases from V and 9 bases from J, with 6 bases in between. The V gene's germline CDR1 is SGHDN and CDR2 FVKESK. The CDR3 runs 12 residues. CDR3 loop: CASSQEGTEQFF. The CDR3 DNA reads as TGTGCCAGCAGCCAAGAGGGGACTGAGCAGTTCTTC. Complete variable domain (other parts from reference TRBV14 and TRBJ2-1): EAGVTQFPSHSVIEKGQTVTLRCDPISGHDNLYWYRRVMGKEIKFLLHFVKESKQDESGMPNNRFLAERTGGTYSTLKVQPAELEDSGVYFCASSQEGTEQFFGPGTRLTVL.

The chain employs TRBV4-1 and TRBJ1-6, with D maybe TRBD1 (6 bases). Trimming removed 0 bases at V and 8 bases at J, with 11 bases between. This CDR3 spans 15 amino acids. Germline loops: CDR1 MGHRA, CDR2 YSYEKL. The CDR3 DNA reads TGCGCCAGCAGCCAAGAAGGGGCAGGGGATTCACCCCTCCACTTT. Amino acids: CASSQEGAGDSPLHF.

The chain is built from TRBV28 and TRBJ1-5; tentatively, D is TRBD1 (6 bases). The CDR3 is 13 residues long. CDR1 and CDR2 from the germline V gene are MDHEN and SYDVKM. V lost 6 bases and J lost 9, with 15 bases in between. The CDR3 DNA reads TGTGCCAGCAGCCTGACAGGTGGTTGGCCCCAGCATTTT. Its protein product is CASSLTGGWPQHF.

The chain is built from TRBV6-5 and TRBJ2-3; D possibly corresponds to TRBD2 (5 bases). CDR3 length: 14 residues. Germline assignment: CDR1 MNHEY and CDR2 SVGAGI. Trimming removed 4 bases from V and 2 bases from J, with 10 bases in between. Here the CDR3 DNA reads TGTGCCAGCAGTTTTCGAGGGATCACAGATACGCAGTATTTT. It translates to CASSFRGITDTQYF.

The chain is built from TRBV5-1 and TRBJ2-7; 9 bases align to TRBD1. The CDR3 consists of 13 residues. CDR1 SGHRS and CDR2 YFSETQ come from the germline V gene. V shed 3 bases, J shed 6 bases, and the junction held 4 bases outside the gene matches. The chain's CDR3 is CASSWSQGAEQYF. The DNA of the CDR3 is TGCGCCAGCAGCTGGTCACAGGGGGCCGAGCAGTACTTC.

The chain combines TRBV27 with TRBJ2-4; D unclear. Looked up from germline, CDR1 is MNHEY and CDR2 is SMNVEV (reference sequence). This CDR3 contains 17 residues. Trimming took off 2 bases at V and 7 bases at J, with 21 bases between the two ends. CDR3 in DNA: TGTGCCAGCAGTTTACCCTCTGGGCCTCCCTCGTCGAACATTCAGTACTTC. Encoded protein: CASSLPSGPPSSNIQYF.

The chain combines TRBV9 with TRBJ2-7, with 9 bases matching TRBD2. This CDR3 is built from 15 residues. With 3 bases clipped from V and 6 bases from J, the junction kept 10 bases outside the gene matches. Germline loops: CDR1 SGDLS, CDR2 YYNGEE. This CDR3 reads CASSAASGMVGEQYF. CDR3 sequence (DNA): TGTGCCAGCAGCGCGGCTAGCGGGATGGTGGGCGAGCAGTACTTC.

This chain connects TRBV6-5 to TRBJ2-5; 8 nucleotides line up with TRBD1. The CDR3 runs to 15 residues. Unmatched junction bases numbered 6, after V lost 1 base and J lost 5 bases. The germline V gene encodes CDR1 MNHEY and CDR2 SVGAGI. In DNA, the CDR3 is TGTGCCAGCAGTTACTGGCAGGGGGCTTTGGAGACCCAGTACTTC. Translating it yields CASSYWQGALETQYF.

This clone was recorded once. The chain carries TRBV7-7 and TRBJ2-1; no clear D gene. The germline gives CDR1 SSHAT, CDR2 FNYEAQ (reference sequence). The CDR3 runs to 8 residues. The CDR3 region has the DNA TGTGCTAGCTGTGAGCAGTTCTTC. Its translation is CASCEQFF.

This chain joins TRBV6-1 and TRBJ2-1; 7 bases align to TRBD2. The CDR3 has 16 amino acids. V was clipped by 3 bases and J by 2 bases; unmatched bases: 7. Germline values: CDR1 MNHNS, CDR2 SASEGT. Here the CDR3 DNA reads TGTGCCAGCAGTGATCTTAGCGGGCGAACCTACAATGAGCAGTTCTTC. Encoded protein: CASSDLSGRTYNEQFF.

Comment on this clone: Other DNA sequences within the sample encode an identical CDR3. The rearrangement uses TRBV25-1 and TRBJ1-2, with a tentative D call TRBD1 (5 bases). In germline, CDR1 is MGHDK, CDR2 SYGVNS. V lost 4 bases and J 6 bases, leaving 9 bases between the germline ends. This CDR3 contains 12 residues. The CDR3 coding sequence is TGTGCCAGCAGTGCGGGGGGGGATGGCTACACCTTC. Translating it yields CASSAGGDGYTF.

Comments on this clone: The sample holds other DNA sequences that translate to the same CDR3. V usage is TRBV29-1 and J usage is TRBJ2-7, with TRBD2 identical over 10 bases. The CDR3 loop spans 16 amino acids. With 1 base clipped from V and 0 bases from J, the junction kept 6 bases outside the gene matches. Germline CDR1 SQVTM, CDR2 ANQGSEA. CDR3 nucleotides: TGCAGCGTTGAAGTTTGGACTAGCGGATCCTCCTACGAGCAGTACTTC. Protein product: CSVEVWTSGSSYEQYF.

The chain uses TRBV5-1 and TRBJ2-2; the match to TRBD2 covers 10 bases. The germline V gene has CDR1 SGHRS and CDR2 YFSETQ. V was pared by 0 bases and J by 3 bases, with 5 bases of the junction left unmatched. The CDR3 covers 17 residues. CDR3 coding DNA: TGCGCCAGCAGCTTGGGCCGTAGCGGGAGGTACACCGGGGAGCTGTTTTTT. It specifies CASSLGRSGRYTGELFF.

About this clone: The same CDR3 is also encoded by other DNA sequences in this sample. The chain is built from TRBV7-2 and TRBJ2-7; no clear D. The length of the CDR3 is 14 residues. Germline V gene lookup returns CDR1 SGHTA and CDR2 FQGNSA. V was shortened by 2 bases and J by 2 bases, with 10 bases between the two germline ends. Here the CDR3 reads CASSLPTGAYEQYF. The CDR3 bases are TGTGCCAGCAGCTTACCTACTGGAGCCTACGAGCAGTACTTC.

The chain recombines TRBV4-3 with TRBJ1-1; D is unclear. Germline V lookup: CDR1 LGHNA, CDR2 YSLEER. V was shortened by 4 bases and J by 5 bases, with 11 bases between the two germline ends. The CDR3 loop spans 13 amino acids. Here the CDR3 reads CASSPGMGTEAFF. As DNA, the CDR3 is TGCGCCAGCAGCCCGGGGATGGGGACTGAAGCTTTCTTT.

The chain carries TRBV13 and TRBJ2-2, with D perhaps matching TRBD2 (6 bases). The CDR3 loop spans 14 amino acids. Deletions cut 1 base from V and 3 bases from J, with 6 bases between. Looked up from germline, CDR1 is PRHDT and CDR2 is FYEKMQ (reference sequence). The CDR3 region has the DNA TGTGCCAGCAGCTTAGCGGGGGACACCGGGGAGCTGTTTTTT. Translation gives CASSLAGDTGELFF.

The CDR3 DNA reads as TGTGCCAGCAGCTATGACCGGGACCCTATATTGAACACTGAAGCTTTCTTT. Its protein product is CASSYDRDPILNTEAFF. The chain carries TRBV7-9 and TRBJ1-1; D might be TRBD1 (5 bases). In germline, CDR1 is SEHNR, CDR2 FQNEAQ (reference sequence). CDR3 size: 17 residues. V shed 4 bases and J shed 0 bases, with 18 bases lying between them.

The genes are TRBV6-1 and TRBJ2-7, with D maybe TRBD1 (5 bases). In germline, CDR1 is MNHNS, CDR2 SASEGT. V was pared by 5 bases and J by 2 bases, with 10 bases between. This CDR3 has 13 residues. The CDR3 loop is CASSLGAAYEQYF. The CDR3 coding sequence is TGTGCCAGCAGTTTAGGGGCCGCCTACGAGCAGTACTTC.

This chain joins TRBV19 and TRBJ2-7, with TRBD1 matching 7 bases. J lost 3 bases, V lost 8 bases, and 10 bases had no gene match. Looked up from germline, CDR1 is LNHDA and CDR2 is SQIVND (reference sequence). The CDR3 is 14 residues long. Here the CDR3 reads CASSPGTAGYEQYF. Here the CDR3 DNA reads TGTGCCAGTTCGCCGGGGACAGCAGGCTACGAGCAGTACTTC.

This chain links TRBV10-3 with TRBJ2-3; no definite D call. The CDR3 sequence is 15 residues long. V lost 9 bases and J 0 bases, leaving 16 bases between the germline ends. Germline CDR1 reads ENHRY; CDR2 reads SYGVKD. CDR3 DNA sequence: TGTGCCATACAATCCCAACCATTTAGCACAGATACGCAGTATTTT. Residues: CAIQSQPFSTDTQYF.

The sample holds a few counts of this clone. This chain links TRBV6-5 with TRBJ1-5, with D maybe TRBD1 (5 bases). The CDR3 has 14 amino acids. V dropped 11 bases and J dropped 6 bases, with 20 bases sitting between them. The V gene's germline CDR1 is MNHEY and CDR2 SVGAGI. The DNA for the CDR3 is TGTGCCGGTCCTGAGTGGAGGGGATTTCAGCCCCAGCATTTT. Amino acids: CAGPEWRGFQPQHF.

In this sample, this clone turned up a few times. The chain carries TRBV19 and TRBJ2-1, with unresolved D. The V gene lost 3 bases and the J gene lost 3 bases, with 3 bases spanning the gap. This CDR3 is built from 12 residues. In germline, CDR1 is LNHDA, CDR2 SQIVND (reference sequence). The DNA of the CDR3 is TGTGCCAGTAGTATGGACTACAATGAGCAGTTCTTC. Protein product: CASSMDYNEQFF.